These 9 T cell receptor beta chains share one sample of origin, sequenced in a study of regulatory and conventional T cells in breast cancer. Each CDR3 protein gets one entry after TCRdb re-called the PCR reads with MiXCR. The sample consists of 1,100 or so distinct CDR3 sequences, about 27% of them appearing once. Input material: conventional T cells from blood. These receptors all come from a female donor with breast cancer.

For this clonotype: Since a much larger clone is just one base distant, this may be a read error. This sequence joins TRBV28 and TRBJ1-3; D is perhaps TRBD1 (5 bases). Per the germline V gene, CDR1 is MDHEN and CDR2 is SYDVKM. Trimming removed 10 bases from V and 8 bases from J, with 24 bases in between. The CDR3 spans 15 residues. DNA for the CDR3: TGTGCCATCTCCCTGGCAGGGAGCCCCTCGGACACCATATATTTT. Its protein is CAISLAGSPSDTIYF.

In this sample, this clonotype is medium-sized. The chain joins TRBV29-1 to TRBJ2-2; TRBD1 is a possible D gene (6 bases). Germline V lookup: CDR1 SQVTM, CDR2 ANQGSEA. V shed 3 bases and J shed 4 bases, with 12 bases lying between them. This CDR3 is built from 14 residues. This chain's CDR3 is CSVDRDIATGELFF. The CDR3, as DNA: TGCAGCGTTGATCGGGACATCGCCACCGGGGAGCTGTTTTTT.

This clonotype is labeled as medium-sized. The J gene is TRBJ2-3, the V gene TRBV7-2; D may be TRBD1 (6 bases). Germline V lookup: CDR1 SGHTA, CDR2 FQGNSA. Between the trimmed V and J ends, which lost 4 bases and 2 bases, there was a span of 19 bases. The CDR3 totals 17 residues. The CDR3 reads CASSSAPTGILTDTQYF. DNA of the CDR3: TGTGCCAGCAGCTCGGCCCCAACAGGGATCCTCACAGATACGCAGTATTTT.

By share, this clonotype counts as medium-sized. The chain employs TRBV12-3 or TRBV12-4 and TRBJ2-7; no reliable D call. This CDR3 region has 15 residues. Trimming removed 3 bases at V and 1 base at J, with 13 bases between. The CDR3 DNA reads as TGTGCCAGCAGTTTGAGAAGATACCAATCCTACGAGCAGTACTTC. It is translated as CASSLRRYQSYEQYF.

The table lists this clonotype with a few counts. V and J are TRBV5-5 and TRBJ2-2, with TRBD1 identical over 8 bases. This CDR3 is built from 17 residues. The germline V gene encodes CDR1 SGHKS and CDR2 YYEKEE (reference sequence). Germline trimming cut 4 bases from V and 4 bases from J; bases unmatched to any gene: 12. The CDR3 DNA reads TGTGCCAGCAGCCCTAACCTAGACAGGGGAGGCACCGGGGAGCTGTTTTTT. Its translation is CASSPNLDRGGTGELFF.

This clonotype counts as medium-sized. The CDR3 bases are TGTGCCAGCATCACGGGCCGGGGACAGGTGTCACTGGAAGCTTTCTTT. Translating gives CASITGRGQVSLEAFF. The rearrangement uses TRBV2 and TRBJ1-1; 8 positions agree with TRBD1. J was trimmed by 8 bases and V by 7 bases; bases with no gene match: 18. Germline-derived CDR1 and CDR2 are SNHLY and FYNNEI. The CDR3 sequence is 16 residues long.

In this sample, this clonotype is large (0.1 to 1%). This rearrangement joins TRBV27 to TRBJ1-2; 10 nucleotides agree with TRBD1. The V gene's germline CDR1 is MNHEY and CDR2 SMNVEV (reference sequence). Trimming removed 4 bases from V and 8 bases from J; junction bases left unmatched: 4. CDR3 length equals 13 residues. Here the CDR3 reads CASSSGQGQGYTF. The CDR3 coding sequence is TGTGCCAGCAGTTCGGGACAGGGGCAGGGCTACACCTTC.

This clonotype counts as medium-sized. The V call is TRBV7-2, the J call TRBJ2-1; D may be TRBD1 or TRBD2 (6 bases each). Looked up from germline, CDR1 is SGHTA and CDR2 is FQGNSA. Trimming pared 0 bases from V and 2 bases from J, leaving 8 bases between. This CDR3 comprises 15 residues. The DNA of the CDR3 is TGTGCCAGCAGCTTAGCGGGGGGCACCTACAATGAGCAGTTCTTC. Encoded protein: CASSLAGGTYNEQFF.

A word on this clonotype: Given a much more abundant clone one base away, this may be a read error. The chain joins TRBV5-1 to TRBJ2-3; D unresolved. Germline CDR1 is SGHRS and CDR2 is YFSETQ. The CDR3 contains 15 residues. V was cut by 2 bases and J by 8 bases, with 18 bases left in between. The CDR3 DNA reads TGCGCCAGCAGCTTATCACCCCCGGCGACTGCTACGCAGTATTTT. Its translation: CASSLSPPATATQYF.